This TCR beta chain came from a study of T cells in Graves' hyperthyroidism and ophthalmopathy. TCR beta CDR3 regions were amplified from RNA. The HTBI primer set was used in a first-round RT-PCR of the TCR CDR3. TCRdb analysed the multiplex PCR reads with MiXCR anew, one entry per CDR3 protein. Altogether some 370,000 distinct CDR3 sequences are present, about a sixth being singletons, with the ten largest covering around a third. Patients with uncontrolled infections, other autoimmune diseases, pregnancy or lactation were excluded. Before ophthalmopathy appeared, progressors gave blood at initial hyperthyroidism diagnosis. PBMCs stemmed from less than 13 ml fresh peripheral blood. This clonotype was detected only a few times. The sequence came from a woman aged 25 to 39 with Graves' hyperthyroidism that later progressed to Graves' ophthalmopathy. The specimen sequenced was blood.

CDR3 coding DNA: TGCGCCAGCAGCCAAGCTGTTGGACAGGGTTACTCGAACACCGGGGAGCTGTTTTTT. Its protein product is CASSQAVGQGYSNTGELFF. The chain links TRBV4-1 to TRBJ2-2, with TRBD1 matching 8 bases. Germline V gene sequence: CDR1 MGHRA, CDR2 YSYEKL. This CDR3 spans 19 amino acids. V gave up 1 base and J gave up 0 bases; unmatched junction bases: 10.